Below, 31 T cell receptor beta chains from the same sample are listed, as sequenced in a study of long-term antiretroviral therapy in people with HIV. Survey-level resolution applied to immunoSEQ assay v3.0. Only in-frame clones appear in the TCRdb table, and some are missing; sequencing was by immunoSEQ multiplex PCR. The sample has around 20,000 clones, about 90% seen once; the top ten hold about 3.5%. The input for sequencing was unsorted PBMCs, taken 2.6 years after starting antiretroviral therapy. All receptors come from a woman between 45 and 65 years old with HIV.

This clone was recorded only once. This sequence joins TRBV6-5 and TRBJ1-1; TRBD1 matches at 10 bases. From germline, CDR1 is MNHEY and CDR2 SVGAGI. V lost 7 bases to trimming and J lost 5 bases; unmatched junction nucleotides: 7. This CDR3 spans 14 amino acids. Here the CDR3 DNA reads TGTGCCAGCACCCTCGCGGGACAGGGGACTGAAGCTTTCTTT. Protein: CASTLAGQGTEAFF.

The chain couples TRBV10-3 to TRBJ2-2; tentative D call: TRBD2 (5 bases). Germline lookup yields CDR1 ENHRY and CDR2 SYGVKD. The CDR3 extends over 12 amino acids. The germline V and J ends were trimmed by 9 bases and 3 bases, with 8 bases remaining between them. CDR3 residues: CAMSGYTGELFF. CDR3 nucleotides: TGTGCCATGTCGGGGTACACCGGGGAGCTGTTTTTT.

Only a few counts were recorded for this clone. V and J are TRBV2 and TRBJ2-2; no firm D call. The CDR3 runs 14 residues. Germline CDR1 is SNHLY and CDR2 is FYNNEI. The germline V and J ends were trimmed by 4 bases and 6 bases, with 12 bases remaining between them. Written as DNA, the CDR3 is TGTGCCAGCAGTGTCTTAGGCGGCGCCGGGGAGCTGTTTTTT. This translates into CASSVLGGAGELFF.

V and J are TRBV2 and TRBJ1-1, with D perhaps matching TRBD1 (5 bases). This CDR3 is built from 13 residues. The V end lost 7 bases, the J end lost 2 bases, and 11 bases lay between the germline ends. Germline V gene sequence: CDR1 SNHLY, CDR2 FYNNEI. Written as DNA, the CDR3 is TGTGCCAGCACGCCAGGGCCAAACACTGAAGCTTTCTTT. It translates to CASTPGPNTEAFF.

J is TRBJ1-4 and V is TRBV25-1, with D tentatively TRBD1 (5 bases). The V end was cut by 3 bases, the J end by 7 bases, with 12 bases between. Germline V gene sequence: CDR1 MGHDK, CDR2 SYGVNS. The CDR3 has 14 residues. The CDR3 is CASSDPNGGEKLFF. The CDR3 DNA is TGTGCCAGCAGTGACCCTAATGGGGGTGAAAAACTGTTTTTT.

The chain recombines TRBV5-1 with TRBJ2-2, with D unclear. The germline CDR1 and CDR2 sequences are SGHRS and YFSETQ. V lost 3 bases to trimming and J lost 0 bases, with 24 bases between them. There are 20 residues in the CDR3. The CDR3 region has the DNA TGCGCCAGCAGCTCGTGGGTGCAGACCCGATTGCCTCCGAACACCGGGGAGCTGTTTTTT. Protein: CASSSWVQTRLPPNTGELFF.

This rearrangement joins TRBV19 to TRBJ2-2, with TRBD1 matching over 10 bases. Trimming removed 8 bases from V and 5 bases from J; junction bases left unmatched: 8. This CDR3 is 15 amino acids long. Per the germline V gene, CDR1 is LNHDA and CDR2 is SQIVND (reference sequence). CDR3 DNA: TGTGCCAGTGACGGACAGGGGGGTGTAACCGGGGAGCTGTTTTTT. Amino acids: CASDGQGGVTGELFF.

This chain uses TRBV5-1 with TRBJ2-3; D gene uncertain. There are 15 residues in the CDR3. Germline CDR1 and CDR2: SGHRS and YFSETQ. Trimming left V 1 base short and J 0 bases short, with 9 bases between. In nucleotides, the CDR3 is TGCGCCAGCAGCTTGTTAACGGCTAGCACAGATACGCAGTATTTT. Protein: CASSLLTASTDTQYF.

This clone was found once. The V call is TRBV6-1, the J call TRBJ2-6; unclear D gene. CDR1 is MNHNS and CDR2 is SASEGT in the germline V gene. This CDR3 is 15 amino acids long. V lost 6 bases and J lost 0, with 9 bases in between. The CDR3 protein is CASRTYSSGANVLTF. The CDR3 DNA follows: TGTGCCAGCAGAACTTACAGCTCTGGGGCCAACGTCCTGACTTTC.

The rearrangement uses TRBV5-6 and TRBJ2-1; possibly TRBD1 or TRBD2 for D (5 bases each). Trimming took 3 bases from V and 4 from J, leaving 14 bases between them. The CDR3 runs 15 residues. The germline V gene has CDR1 SGHDT and CDR2 YYEEEE. The CDR3 reads CASSSGTFPYNEQFF. In DNA, the CDR3 is TGTGCCAGCAGCTCCGGGACCTTCCCTTACAATGAGCAGTTCTTC.

The rearrangement uses TRBV4-3 and TRBJ2-7; 8 bases line up with TRBD1. The CDR3 has 15 residues. The V gene end was trimmed by 4 bases and the J gene end by 0 bases; junction bases not matched to a gene: 5. The germline CDR1 and CDR2 sequences are LGHNA and YSLEER. The DNA for the CDR3 is TGCGCCAGCAGCCGGGACAGGATGAGCTCCTACGAGCAGTACTTC. Its protein product is CASSRDRMSSYEQYF.

The chain links TRBV28 to TRBJ1-2; 9 positions match TRBD1. CDR3 length equals 14 residues. The J segment lost 7 bases and the V segment lost 4 bases, leaving 7 bases of the junction unmatched. Germline V gene data show CDR1 as MDHEN and CDR2 as SYDVKM. Here the CDR3 DNA reads TGTGCCAGCAGTTCCCTACAGGGGGCGGGTGGCTACACCTTC. Encoded protein: CASSSLQGAGGYTF.

The rearrangement links TRBV15 to TRBJ2-2; D unresolved. V was cut by 4 bases and J by 4 bases, with 16 bases left in between. The CDR3 totals 16 residues. The germline gives CDR1 LNHNV, CDR2 YYDKDF (reference sequence). CDR3 protein: CATSIPASFGTGELFF. Written as DNA, the CDR3 is TGTGCCACCAGCATCCCAGCTAGTTTTGGCACCGGGGAGCTGTTTTTT. Complete variable domain (other parts from reference TRBV15 and TRBJ2-2): DAMVIQNPRYQVTQFGKPVTLSCSQTLNHNVMYWYQQKSSQAPKLLFHYYDKDFNNEADTPDNFQSRRPNTSFCFLDIRSPGLGDTAMYLCATSIPASFGTGELFFGEGSRLTVL.

Only a few counts were recorded for this clone. The CDR3 DNA reads TGTGCCAGCAGCTCTACAAGTGCCCAGCGGGAGCAGTACTTC. It translates to CASSSTSAQREQYF. This chain joins TRBV7-9 and TRBJ2-7, with D possibly matching TRBD2 (5 bases). CDR1 and CDR2 (germline): SEHNR, FQNEAQ (reference sequence). The length of the CDR3 is 14 residues. Trimming removed 4 bases from V and 7 bases from J, with 17 bases in between.

This sequence joins TRBV7-2 and TRBJ2-7; D unclear. The V end was cut by 1 base, the J end by 3 bases, with 10 bases between. This CDR3 region has 14 residues. Per the germline V gene, CDR1 is SGHTA and CDR2 is FQGNSA. CDR3 coding DNA: TGTGCCAGCAGCTTAGGGTTTGGGGTCTACGAGCAGTACTTC. Amino acid sequence: CASSLGFGVYEQYF.

The rearrangement links TRBV4-2 to TRBJ2-7; 8 positions agree with TRBD1. This CDR3 has 15 amino acids. The germline V gene has CDR1 LGHNA and CDR2 YNFKEQ. Trimming took 2 bases from V and 3 from J; bases not matched to a gene: 6. CDR3 protein: CASSQLQGDLYEQYF. CDR3 bases: TGTGCCAGCAGCCAACTACAGGGGGACCTCTACGAGCAGTACTTC.

This chain links TRBV7-7 with TRBJ2-5, with D unresolved. V lost 1 base and J 5 bases, leaving 11 bases between the germline ends. Germline V lookup: CDR1 SSHAT, CDR2 FNYEAQ (reference sequence). The CDR3 contains 14 residues. CDR3 loop: CASSLDDGRETQYF. The CDR3 DNA follows: TGTGCCAGCAGCTTAGACGACGGTCGGGAGACCCAGTACTTC. The whole variable domain, filled in from reference TRBV7-7 and TRBJ2-5, reads GAGVSQSPRYKVTKRGQDVTLRCDPISSHATLYWYQQALGQGPEFLTYFNYEAQPDKSGLPSDRFSAERPEGSISTLTIQRTEQRDSAMYRCASSLDDGRETQYFGPGTRLLVL.

V is TRBV4-1 and J is TRBJ1-2; D is unresolved. The germline V gene encodes CDR1 MGHRA and CDR2 YSYEKL. V lost 5 bases to trimming and J lost 2 bases, with 9 bases between them. The CDR3 covers 13 residues. CDR3 amino acids: CASSSDANYGYTF. The CDR3 DNA sequence: TGCGCCAGCAGCTCGGACGCCAACTATGGCTACACCTTC.

This clone was found once. The rearrangement uses TRBV7-9 and TRBJ2-7, with D possibly matching TRBD1 (5 bases). The CDR3 is 13 amino acids. V lost 3 bases, J lost 3 bases, and 9 bases lay in between. Germline-derived CDR1 and CDR2 are SEHNR and FQNEAQ (reference sequence). The chain's CDR3 is CASSLLDSYEQYF. CDR3 nucleotide sequence: TGTGCCAGCAGCTTGCTTGACAGCTACGAGCAGTACTTC.

In its sample, this clone was seen a few times. The chain carries TRBV7-2 and TRBJ2-4; TRBD1 or TRBD2 may be the D gene (5 bases each). There are 12 residues in the CDR3. The V gene's germline CDR1 is SGHTA and CDR2 FQGNSA. Trimming left V 8 bases short and J 9 bases short, with 14 bases between. CDR3 protein: CASGREGSIQYF. In DNA, the CDR3 is TGTGCCAGCGGACGCGAGGGGAGCATTCAGTACTTC.

In this sample, this clone turned up once. The V gene is TRBV27, the J gene TRBJ2-1; 10 bases line up with TRBD2. The CDR3 is 16 amino acids. Trimming removed 7 bases from V and 9 bases from J; junction bases left unmatched: 15. CDR1 is MNHEY and CDR2 is SMNVEV in the germline V gene (reference sequence). CDR3 DNA sequence: TGTGCCAGCACCCCCCTCCAGGGTAGCGGGAGGTTTGAGCAGTTCTTC. Translation gives CASTPLQGSGRFEQFF.

CDR3 sequence (DNA): TGTGCCATCAGCCGACAGGGGGCCAGTACTGAAGCTTTCTTT. Translating gives CAISRQGASTEAFF. This chain connects TRBV10-3 to TRBJ1-1; 10 bases map to TRBD1. The germline V gene encodes CDR1 ENHRY and CDR2 SYGVKD. The CDR3 has 14 residues. V was pared by 6 bases and J by 5 bases, with 6 bases of the junction left unmatched.

This sequence joins TRBV6-8 and TRBJ1-4, with unresolved D. CDR3 length: 14 residues. The germline CDR1 and CDR2 sequences are MNHGY and SAAAGT. The ends were cut back, 6 bases at V and 2 bases at J, with 10 bases in the middle. The CDR3 loop reads CASSPTKTNEKLFF. The CDR3 DNA follows: TGTGCCAGCAGCCCGACAAAGACTAATGAAAAACTGTTTTTT.

The rearrangement joins TRBV7-8 to TRBJ2-5, with D perhaps TRBD1 or TRBD2 (5 bases each). Germline V gene lookup returns CDR1 SGHVS and CDR2 FQNEAQ. The CDR3 extends over 13 amino acids. Trimming shortened V by 5 bases and J by 3 bases, and 10 bases separated the two germline ends. The CDR3 protein is CASSPGTKETQYF. The DNA for the CDR3 is TGTGCCAGCAGCCCCGGGACGAAAGAGACCCAGTACTTC.

The V call is TRBV18, the J call TRBJ1-5; D is uncertain. Between the trimmed V and J ends, which lost 3 bases and 1 base, there was a span of 13 bases. Germline lookup yields CDR1 KGHSH and CDR2 LQKENI. The CDR3 spans 16 residues. The CDR3 loop is CASSPTRQPSNQPQHF. The CDR3 nucleotides are TGTGCCAGCTCACCGACGAGACAACCCAGCAATCAGCCCCAGCATTTT.

This clone appeared once. DNA for the CDR3: TGTGCCAGCATCCACCTTATCCCCTCCTACGAGCAGTACTTC. As protein: CASIHLIPSYEQYF. The chain links TRBV2 to TRBJ2-7, with D unclear. The CDR3 has 14 residues. Germline values: CDR1 SNHLY, CDR2 FYNNEI. Deletions cut 7 bases from V and 0 bases from J, with 13 bases between.

The chain uses TRBV18 and TRBJ2-1; 10 bases are a match to TRBD2. Losses at the gene ends were 3 bases for V and 7 bases for J; bases not matched to a gene: 12. Looked up from germline, CDR1 is KGHSH and CDR2 is LQKENI. The CDR3 sequence is 17 residues long. The CDR3 spells CASSPLASSGSTNEQFF. The CDR3 nucleotides are TGTGCCAGCTCACCCCTTGCCTCTAGCGGGAGTACGAATGAGCAGTTCTTC.

In DNA form, the CDR3 reads TGTGCCAGCAGCTTAGACTCGTTACGAGCCCGAGAGACCCAGTACTTC. This gives the protein CASSLDSLRARETQYF. The chain joins TRBV7-9 to TRBJ2-5; unclear D gene. V lost 1 base, J lost 4 bases, and 16 bases lay in between. The CDR3 contains 16 residues. CDR1 SEHNR and CDR2 FQNEAQ come from the germline V gene (reference sequence).

This clone was observed a few times. The chain combines TRBV7-6 with TRBJ2-2; TRBD1 might be the D (5 bases). Germline-derived CDR1 and CDR2 are SGHVS and FNYEAQ. V was pared by 2 bases and J by 6 bases, with 10 bases between. This CDR3 region has 14 residues. DNA of the CDR3: TGTGCCAGCAGCTTATCCAGGGCCGCCGGGGAGCTGTTTTTT. The encoded protein is CASSLSRAAGELFF.

The CDR3 nucleotides read TGTGCCAGCATGCGGACGGCTGGGGCCAACGTCCTGACTTTC. This gives the protein CASMRTAGANVLTF. The genes are TRBV6-5 and TRBJ2-6; D remains unclear. The CDR3 runs 14 residues. Between the trimmed V and J ends, which lost 7 bases and 2 bases, there was a span of 9 bases. The germline gives CDR1 MNHEY, CDR2 SVGAGI.

The chain uses TRBV11-3 and TRBJ2-2; 10 nucleotides align to TRBD1. CDR3 length equals 16 residues. V lost 4 bases to trimming and J lost 5 bases; unmatched junction nucleotides: 7. Germline CDR1 reads SGHNT; CDR2 reads YENEEA. The DNA for the CDR3 is TGTGCCAGCAGCTCATGGGGACAGGGGAAAACCGGGGAGCTGTTTTTT. Amino acids: CASSSWGQGKTGELFF.